The clone carrying this TCR beta chain turned up a few times. Its cognate antigen is unknown. This entry comes from a study of OX40 agonist ivuxolimab in advanced cancers. Overall study: Patients were given ivuxolimab, an antibody that agonizes OX40 (CD134). The study, taken as a whole, reports: Antigen specificity remained undetermined for the expanded peripheral T cells. Averaged across samples, CD8+ T cells carried more expanded clones than CD4+ did.

Trimming removed 3 bases at V and 9 bases at J, with 12 bases between. CDR3 length equals 13 residues. The germline CDR1 and CDR2 sequences are MNHNS and SASEGT. Blood sampling was done at baseline, cycle 4 day 1, and cycle 7 day 1. TCRdb's table, derived via immunoSEQ multiplex PCR, lists solely in-frame clones and lacks some. Altogether more than 55,000 clones are present, approximately 80% being singletons, with the ten largest covering 6.3%. Sequenced material: CD4+ or CD8+ T cells sorted from blood, taken in a trial of the OX40 agonist ivuxolimab. The chain carries TRBV6-1 and TRBJ1-5; D is possibly TRBD1 (5 bases). This clonotype was obtained from an adult with an advanced solid tumor such as melanoma, head and neck, liver or kidney cancer. The CDR3 loop reads CASSEDRGSPQHF. The CDR3 coding sequence is TGTGCCAGCAGTGAGGATCGGGGGTCGCCCCAGCATTTT.